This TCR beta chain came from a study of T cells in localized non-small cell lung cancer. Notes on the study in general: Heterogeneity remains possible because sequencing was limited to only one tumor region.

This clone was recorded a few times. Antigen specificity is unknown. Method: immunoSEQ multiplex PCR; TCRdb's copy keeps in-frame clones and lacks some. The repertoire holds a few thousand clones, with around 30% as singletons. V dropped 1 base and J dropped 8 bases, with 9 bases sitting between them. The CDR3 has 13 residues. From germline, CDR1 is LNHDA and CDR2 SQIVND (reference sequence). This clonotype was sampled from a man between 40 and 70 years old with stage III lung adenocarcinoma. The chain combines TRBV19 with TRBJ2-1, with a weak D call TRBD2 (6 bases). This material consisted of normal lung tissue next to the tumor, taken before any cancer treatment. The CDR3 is CASSIGLADEQFF. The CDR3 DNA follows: TGTGCCAGTAGTATAGGCTTAGCGGATGAGCAGTTCTTC.